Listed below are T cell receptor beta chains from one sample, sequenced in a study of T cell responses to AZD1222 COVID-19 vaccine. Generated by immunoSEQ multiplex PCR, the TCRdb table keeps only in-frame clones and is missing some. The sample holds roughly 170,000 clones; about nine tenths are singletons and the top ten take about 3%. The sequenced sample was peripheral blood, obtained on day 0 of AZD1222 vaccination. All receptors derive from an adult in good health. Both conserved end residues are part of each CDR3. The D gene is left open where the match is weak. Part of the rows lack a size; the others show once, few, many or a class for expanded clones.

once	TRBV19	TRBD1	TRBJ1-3	TGTGCCAGTACGGTTACAGGGGGCGCCGGGCTCTCTGGAAACACCATATATTTT	CASTVTGGAGLSGNTIYF
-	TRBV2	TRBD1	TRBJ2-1	TGTGCCAGCAGTGAAAACTTCGGGACAGCTGGGTGGGAGCAGTTCTTC	CASSENFGTAGWEQFF
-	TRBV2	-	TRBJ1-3	TGTGCCAGCAGCCGAAGTTCTTTTCTGCCTGGAAACACCATATATTTT	CASSRSSFLPGNTIYF
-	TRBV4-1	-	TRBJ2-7	TGCGCCAGCAGCCAGGGTATGACAGGTTACGAGCAGTACTTC	CASSQGMTGYEQYF
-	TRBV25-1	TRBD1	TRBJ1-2	TGTGCCAGCAGTGAAGGGACAGAGAGTTACTATGGCTACACCTTC	CASSEGTESYYGYTF
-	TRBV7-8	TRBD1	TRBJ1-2	TGTGCCAGCAGCTTAGCGGCAGGGGGGGAGGATGGCTACACCTTC	CASSLAAGGEDGYTF
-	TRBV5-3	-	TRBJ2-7	TGTGCCAGAAGCTTTGTCAACTACGAGCAGTACTTC	CARSFVNYEQYF
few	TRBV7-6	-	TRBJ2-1	TGTGCCAGCAGTTCCTATCTAGCTCCGGAGCAGTTCTTC	CASSSYLAPEQFF
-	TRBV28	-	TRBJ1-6	TGTGCCAGCAGTTTTCGGCCAAATAATTCACCCCTCCACTTT	CASSFRPNNSPLHF
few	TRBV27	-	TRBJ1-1	TGTGCCAGCAGTTTATCGAGGCAGGGCATGAACACTGAAGCTTTCTTT	CASSLSRQGMNTEAFF
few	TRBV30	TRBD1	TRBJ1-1	TGTGCCTGGAGTGGCACAGGGGGCACTGAAGCTTTCTTT	CAWSGTGGTEAFF
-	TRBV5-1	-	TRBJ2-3	TGCGCCAGCAGCCGCCTGCAGGGCACAGATACGCAGTATTTT	CASSRLQGTDTQYF
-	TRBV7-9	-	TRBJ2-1	TGTGCCAGCAGCTTAGCAGGGGTCAACAATGAGCAGTTCTTC	CASSLAGVNNEQFF
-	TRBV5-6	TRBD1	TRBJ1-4	TGTGCCAGCAGCTTACAGGGGCCAAAACTGTTTTTT	CASSLQGPKLFF
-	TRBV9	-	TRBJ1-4	TGTGCCAGCAGCCCCCGCGGCGACAGCCTAACTAATGAAAAACTGTTTTTT	CASSPRGDSLTNEKLFF
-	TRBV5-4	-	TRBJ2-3	TGTGCCAGCAGCTTCGCGAGGGGATTCACAGATACGCAGTATTTT	CASSFARGFTDTQYF
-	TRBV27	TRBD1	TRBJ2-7	TGTGCCAGCAGTTCACAGGGGGACGGCTACGAGCAGTACTTC	CASSSQGDGYEQYF
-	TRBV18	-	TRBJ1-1	TGTGCCAGCTCACCTGCCGGGTCGGGTTCGGGCACTGAAGCTTTCTTT	CASSPAGSGSGTEAFF
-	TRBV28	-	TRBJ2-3	TGTGCCAGCAGTTTAAAGGGAAAGACAGATACGCAGTATTTT	CASSLKGKTDTQYF
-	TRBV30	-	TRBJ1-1	TGTGCCTGGACGGAGGCAGGGGCCCGAAATCCTTTCTTT	CAWTEAGARNPFF
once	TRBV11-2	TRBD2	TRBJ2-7	TGTGCCAGCAGCCGGACTAGCGGGAATCGGGACGAGCAGTACTTC	CASSRTSGNRDEQYF
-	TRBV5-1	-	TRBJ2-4	TGCGCCAGCAGCTCGACCGCCTCGGCCAAAAACATTCAGTACTTC	CASSSTASAKNIQYF
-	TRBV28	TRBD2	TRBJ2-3	TGTGCCAGCAGTCTTGGCCTAGCGGGACCCGACACAGATACGCAGTATTTT	CASSLGLAGPDTDTQYF
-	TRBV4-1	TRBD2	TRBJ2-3	TGCGCCAGCAGCCAAGTAGGGACTAGCGGGAATTTAGATACGCAGTATTTT	CASSQVGTSGNLDTQYF